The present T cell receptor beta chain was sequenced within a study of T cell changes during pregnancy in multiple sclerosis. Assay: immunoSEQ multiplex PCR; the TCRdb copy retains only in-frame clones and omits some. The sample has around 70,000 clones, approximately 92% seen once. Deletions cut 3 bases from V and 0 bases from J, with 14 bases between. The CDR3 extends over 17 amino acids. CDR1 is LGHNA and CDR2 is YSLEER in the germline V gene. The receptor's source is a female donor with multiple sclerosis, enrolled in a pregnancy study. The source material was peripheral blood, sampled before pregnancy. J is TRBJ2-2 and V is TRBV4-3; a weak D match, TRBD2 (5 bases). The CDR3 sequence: CASSQGAGVTNTGELFF. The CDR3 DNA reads TGCGCCAGCAGCCAGGGCGCGGGCGTAACGAACACCGGGGAGCTGTTTTTT.